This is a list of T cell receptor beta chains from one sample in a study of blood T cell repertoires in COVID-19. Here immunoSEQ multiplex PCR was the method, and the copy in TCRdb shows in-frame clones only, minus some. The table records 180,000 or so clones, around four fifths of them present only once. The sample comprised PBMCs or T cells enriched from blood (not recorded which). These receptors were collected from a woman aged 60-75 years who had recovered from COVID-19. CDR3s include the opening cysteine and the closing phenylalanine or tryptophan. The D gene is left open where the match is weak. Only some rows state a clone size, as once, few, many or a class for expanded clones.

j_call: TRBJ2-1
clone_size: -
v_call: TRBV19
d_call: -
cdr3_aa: CASRTTGSRVGEQFF
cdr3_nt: TGTGCCAGTAGAACCACAGGGTCCCGAGTGGGTGAGCAGTTCTTC

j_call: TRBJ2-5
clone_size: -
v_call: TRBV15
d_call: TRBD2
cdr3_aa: CATSSVVLAGSGTQYF
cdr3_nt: TGTGCCACCAGCAGCGTGGTTCTAGCGGGGTCAGGGACCCAGTACTTC

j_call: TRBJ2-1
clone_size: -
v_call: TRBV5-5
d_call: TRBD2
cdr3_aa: CASSPLAGTLGEQFF
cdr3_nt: TGTGCCAGCAGCCCTCTAGCGGGCACGTTAGGCGAGCAGTTCTTC

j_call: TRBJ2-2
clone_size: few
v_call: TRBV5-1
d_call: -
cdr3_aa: CASSPKSGGSNTGELFF
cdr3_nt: TGCGCCAGCAGCCCGAAAAGCGGAGGGTCGAACACCGGGGAGCTGTTTTTT

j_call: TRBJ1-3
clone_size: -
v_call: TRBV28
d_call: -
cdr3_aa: CAGSGGSGNTIYF
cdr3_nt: TGTGCCGGATCAGGAGGCTCTGGAAACACCATATATTTT

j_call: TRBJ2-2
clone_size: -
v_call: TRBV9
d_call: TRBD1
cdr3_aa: CASSSTGANTGELFF
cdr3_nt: TGTGCCAGCAGCTCGACAGGGGCAAACACCGGGGAGCTGTTTTTT

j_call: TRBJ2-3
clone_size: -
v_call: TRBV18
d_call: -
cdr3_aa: CASSPMGPGTDTQYF
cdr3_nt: TGTGCCAGCTCCCCTATGGGCCCGGGCACAGATACGCAGTATTTT

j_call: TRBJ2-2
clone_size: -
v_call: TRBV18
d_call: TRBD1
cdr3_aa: CASSLGTGNTGELFF
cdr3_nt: TGTGCCAGCTCACTGGGGACAGGGAACACCGGGGAGCTGTTTTTT

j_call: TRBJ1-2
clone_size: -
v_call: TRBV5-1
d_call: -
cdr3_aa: CASSLYTGTSGVGYTF
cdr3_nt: TGCGCCAGCAGCTTGTATACCGGGACAAGCGGGGTTGGCTACACCTTC

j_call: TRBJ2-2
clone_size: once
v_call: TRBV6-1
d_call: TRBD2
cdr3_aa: CASSEALGGAGELFF
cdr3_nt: TGTGCCAGCAGTGAAGCGCTGGGAGGGGCCGGGGAGCTGTTTTTT

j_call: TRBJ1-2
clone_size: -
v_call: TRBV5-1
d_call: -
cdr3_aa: CASTAGINYGYTF
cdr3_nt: TGCGCCAGCACGGCAGGGATTAACTATGGCTACACCTTC

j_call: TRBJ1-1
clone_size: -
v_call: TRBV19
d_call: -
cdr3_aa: CASTGVFRNTEAFF
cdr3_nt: TGTGCCAGTACCGGGGTGTTTAGGAACACTGAAGCTTTCTTT

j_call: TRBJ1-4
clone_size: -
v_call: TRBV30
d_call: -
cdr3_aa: CAWSVMGGNEKLFF
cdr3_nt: TGTGCCTGGAGTGTCATGGGGGGGAATGAAAAACTGTTTTTT

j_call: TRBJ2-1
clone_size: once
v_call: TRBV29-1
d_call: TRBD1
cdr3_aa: CSVPPGGYDNEQFF
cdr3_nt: TGCAGCGTTCCTCCAGGGGGCTACGACAATGAGCAGTTCTTC

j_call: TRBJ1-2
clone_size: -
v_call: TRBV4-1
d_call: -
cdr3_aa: CASSQDLMGPYGYTF
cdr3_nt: TGCGCCAGCAGCCAAGATCTAATGGGGCCCTATGGCTACACCTTC

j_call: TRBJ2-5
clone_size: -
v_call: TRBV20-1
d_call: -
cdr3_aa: CSASSPSAGHQETQYF
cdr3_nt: TGCAGTGCTAGTTCCCCTTCCGCGGGGCACCAAGAGACCCAGTACTTC